In its sample, the clone carrying this TCR beta chain was seen many times. Antigen specificity is unknown. An end of the junction differs from the germline gene, which may be a read error. The sample comes from a study of T cells in Graves' hyperthyroidism and ophthalmopathy. The CDR3 is made up of 16 amino acids. Germline lookup yields CDR1 MDHEN and CDR2 SYDVKM. Notes on the study in general: In the blood, most expanded thyroid clonotypes above 0.001 appeared as well. Ophthalmopathy stood apart from stable hyperthyroidism in a 13 V-J model.

The investigators amplified TCR beta CDR3 regions from RNA transcripts. RT-PCR in the first round (using the HTBI primer set) targeted the TCR CDR3. One entry per CDR3 protein results from TCRdb running MiXCR on the multiplex PCR reads. This table has some 700,000 distinct CDR3 sequences, 15% to 20% appearing once. This receptor was taken from a man aged 50-59 years with Graves' hyperthyroidism. The chain employs TRBV28 and TRBJ2-5, with 14 bases aligning to TRBD2. The sequenced sample was blood. CDR3 residues: CASSSLPGQGTSGSHF. The CDR3 DNA sequence: TGTGCCAGCAGTTCCCTACCGGGACAGGGGACTAGCGGGAGTCACTTC.